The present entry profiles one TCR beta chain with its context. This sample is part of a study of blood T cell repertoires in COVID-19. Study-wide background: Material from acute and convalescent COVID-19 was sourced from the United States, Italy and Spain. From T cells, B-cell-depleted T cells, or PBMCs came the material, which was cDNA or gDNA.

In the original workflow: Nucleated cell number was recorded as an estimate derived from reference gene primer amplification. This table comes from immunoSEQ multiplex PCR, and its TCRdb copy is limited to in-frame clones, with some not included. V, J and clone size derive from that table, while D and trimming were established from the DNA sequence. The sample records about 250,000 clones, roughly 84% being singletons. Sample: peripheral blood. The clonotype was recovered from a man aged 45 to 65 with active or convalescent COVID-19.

CDR3 loop: CASSVNTGSTDTQYF. CDR3 DNA: TGTGCCAGCAGCGTAAATACAGGCAGCACAGATACGCAGTATTTT. The chain has TRBV9 and TRBJ2-3; tentative D call: TRBD1 (5 bases). Deletions cut 1 base from V and 0 bases from J, with 9 bases between. The CDR3 length is 15 residues. Looked up from germline, CDR1 is SGDLS and CDR2 is YYNGEE.